This TCR beta chain comes out of a study of OX40 agonist ivuxolimab in advanced cancers. The germline gives CDR1 SGDLS, CDR2 YYNGEE. This CDR3 has 16 amino acids. V was pared by 0 bases and J by 4 bases, with 14 bases between. Some clones are missing from TCRdb's copy, which holds only in-frame ones; the method was immunoSEQ multiplex PCR. The sample comprises about 41,000 clones, 84% of which are singletons, and 2.6% rests with the top ten. The chain recombines TRBV9 with TRBJ2-1; the D is unclear. The clonotype comes from an adult with an advanced solid tumor such as melanoma, head and neck, liver or kidney cancer. Sequencing was performed on CD4+ or CD8+ T cells sorted from blood, taken in a trial of the OX40 agonist ivuxolimab. The DNA for the CDR3 is TGTGCCAGCAGCGTAGCGGGCGGAGCTTTGTACAATGAGCAGTTCTTC. Translating gives CASSVAGGALYNEQFF.